This T cell receptor (beta chain) emerged from a study of blood T cell repertoires in COVID-19. Overall study: Donors in the United States, Italy and Spain gave samples during acute or convalescent COVID-19. T cells, B-cell-depleted T cells, or PBMCs provided the cDNA or gDNA that served as material.

The CDR3 contains 12 residues. V was clipped by 6 bases and J by 4 bases, with 10 bases between them. Germline lookup yields CDR1 SGDLS and CDR2 YYNGEE. In the study's own analysis: Using reference gene primer amplification, nucleated cell counts were estimated. The data were produced by immunoSEQ multiplex PCR, yet TCRdb's version contains in-frame clones alone and is incomplete. The V and J calls and clone size were taken over from that table, and D and trimming were inferred from the DNA. The table shows tens of thousands of clones, with 90% occurring only once. This chain uses TRBV9 with TRBJ1-2; D gene unclear. Sequencing used peripheral blood. The receptor was derived from a man in his forties or fifties with acute or convalescent COVID-19. DNA of the CDR3: TGTGCCAGCACCCTCGGCGGCTATGGCTACACCTTC. It yields the protein CASTLGGYGYTF.